What follows is one T cell receptor beta chain and its context. This specimen belongs to a study of cytomegalovirus exposure and HLA in healthy donors. Primers: 60 Vbeta forward and 13 Jbeta reverse. Sequencing was performed with immunoSEQ multiplex PCR; in TCRdb, only in-frame clones are kept and a portion is missing. The data show over 150,000 clones, approximately 88% seen once. CDR1 MGHDK and CDR2 SYGVNS come from the germline V gene. Trimming left V 3 bases short and J 1 base short, with 11 bases between. CDR3 length: 15 residues. The sample taken for sequencing was PBMCs. The J gene is TRBJ2-3, the V gene TRBV25-1; the D gene is possibly TRBD1 (5 bases). This sequence originates from a boy aged 2 to 10 in good health and CMV-seronegative. Here the CDR3 reads CASSEGQLRTDTQYF. The DNA of the CDR3 is TGTGCCAGCAGTGAGGGGCAACTTCGCACAGATACGCAGTATTTT.